The 31 T cell receptor beta chains in this list originate from one sample, sequenced in a study of blood T cell repertoires in COVID-19. Profiling relied on immunoSEQ multiplex PCR, and the TCRdb table lists in-frame clones only, not all of them. The profile shows tens of thousands of clones, approximately 90% of them singletons. The sample was peripheral blood. Source of these receptors: a human donor in a cohort sampled during active COVID-19.

V usage is TRBV27 and J usage is TRBJ2-3, with D possibly matching TRBD1 (6 bases). CDR3 length equals 18 residues. Trimming left V 1 base short and J 1 base short, with 18 bases between. The germline gives CDR1 MNHEY, CDR2 SMNVEV (reference sequence). In DNA, the CDR3 is TGTGCCAGCAGTTTATTTGGCAGGGGTCGCCAGCGCACAGATACGCAGTATTTT. It translates to CASSLFGRGRQRTDTQYF.

V is TRBV7-2 and J is TRBJ2-7, with 9 positions matching TRBD1. The germline gives CDR1 SGHTA, CDR2 FQGNSA. The CDR3 extends over 14 amino acids. Germline trimming cut 4 bases from V and 3 bases from J; bases unmatched to any gene: 4. For the CDR3, the DNA is TGTGCCAGCAGCTACGGGACAGGGAACTACGAGCAGTACTTC. It codes for CASSYGTGNYEQYF.

The CDR3 here is CASSVRLRLASDRTDTQYF. CDR3 nucleotides: TGTGCCAGCAGCGTCCGACTCCGACTAGCGTCGGATAGGACAGATACGCAGTATTTT. The chain couples TRBV7-2 to TRBJ2-3; 8 bases map to TRBD2. The CDR3 extends over 19 amino acids. Trimming at V came to 5 bases and at J to 3 bases, leaving 19 bases not matched to a gene. Germline V lookup: CDR1 SGHTA, CDR2 FQGNSA.

The chain joins TRBV9 to TRBJ1-1; 7 bases agree with TRBD1. The CDR3 covers 14 residues. Germline CDR1 SGDLS, CDR2 YYNGEE. Losses at the gene ends were 1 base for V and 4 bases for J; bases not matched to a gene: 4. Written as DNA, the CDR3 is TGTGCCAGCAGCGTAACAGGGGAAGGCACTGAAGCTTTCTTT. This codes for CASSVTGEGTEAFF.

V usage is TRBV5-1 and J usage is TRBJ2-7; possibly TRBD1 for D (5 bases). The CDR3 is 14 residues long. V gave up 1 base and J gave up 3 bases, with 11 bases separating them. Germline CDR1 SGHRS, CDR2 YFSETQ. CDR3 in amino acids: CASSLKGVDYEQYF. In DNA form, the CDR3 reads TGCGCCAGCAGCTTGAAAGGGGTAGACTACGAGCAGTACTTC. Looking up the rest from reference TRBV5-1 and TRBJ2-7 gives the full variable domain: KAGVTQTPRYLIKTRGQQVTLSCSPISGHRSVSWYQQTPGQGLQFLFEYFSETQRNKGNFPGRFSGRQFSNSRSEMNVSTLELGDSALYLCASSLKGVDYEQYFGPGTRLTVT.

The genes are TRBV7-7 and TRBJ2-5; TRBD2 agrees at 8 bases. V lost 1 base to trimming and J lost 4 bases; unmatched junction nucleotides: 5. CDR3 length equals 15 residues. Per germline, CDR1 SSHAT and CDR2 FNYEAQ (reference sequence). As DNA, the CDR3 is TGTGCCAGCAGCTTAGACGGGAGGGCCACAGAGACCCAGTACTTC. Encoded protein: CASSLDGRATETQYF.

The chain recombines TRBV4-1 with TRBJ2-1; 10 nucleotides line up with TRBD2. This CDR3 spans 15 amino acids. V lost 5 bases to trimming and J lost 5 bases; unmatched junction nucleotides: 6. Germline V gene data show CDR1 as MGHRA and CDR2 as YSYEKL. CDR3 sequence reads: CASSFTSGADNEQFF. The CDR3 DNA reads TGCGCCAGCAGCTTCACTAGCGGGGCGGACAATGAGCAGTTCTTC.

V gene TRBV30 combines with J gene TRBJ1-1; TRBD1 aligns across 7 bases. Germline CDR1 GTSNPN, CDR2 SVGIG (reference sequence). The CDR3 is 13 residues long. After removal of 3 bases from V and 10 bases from J, the junction contained 11 bases not matched to a gene. The CDR3 loop reads CAWRGQPGGSAFF. CDR3 nucleotide sequence: TGTGCCTGGAGGGGACAGCCAGGGGGTTCAGCTTTCTTT.

V usage is TRBV7-9 and J usage is TRBJ2-3; 12 nucleotides line up with TRBD2. Per germline, CDR1 SEHNR and CDR2 FQNEAQ (reference sequence). The CDR3 has 16 residues. The V gene end was trimmed by 4 bases and the J gene end by 6 bases; junction bases not matched to a gene: 8. The CDR3 here is CASSSRTSGTRDTQYF. DNA for the CDR3: TGTGCCAGCAGCTCGAGGACTAGCGGGACCAGGGATACGCAGTATTTT. Together with reference TRBV7-9 and TRBJ2-3, the CDR3 gives the full variable domain: DTGVSQNPRHKITKRGQNVTFRCDPISEHNRLYWYRQTLGQGPEFLTYFQNEAQLEKSRLLSDRFSAERPKGSFSTLEIQRTEQGDSAMYLCASSSRTSGTRDTQYFGPGTRLTVL.

The chain uses TRBV6-5 and TRBJ2-7; D is possibly TRBD1 (6 bases). Germline V gene sequence: CDR1 MNHEY, CDR2 SVGAGI. The CDR3 sequence is 14 residues long. Trimming removed 0 bases from V and 2 bases from J, with 8 bases in between. CDR3 amino acids: CASSYSHRAYEQYF. CDR3 DNA: TGTGCCAGCAGTTACTCCCACAGGGCCTACGAGCAGTACTTC.

J is TRBJ1-2 and V is TRBV7-8, with D perhaps TRBD1 (6 bases). CDR1 and CDR2 (germline): SGHVS, FQNEAQ. There are 15 residues in the CDR3. Trimming took 5 bases from V and 0 from J, leaving 13 bases between them. CDR3 nucleotides: TGTGCCAGCAGCCTACGGACAGAAGCTAACTATGGCTACACCTTC. As protein: CASSLRTEANYGYTF.

This chain connects TRBV4-1 to TRBJ1-3, with D possibly being TRBD1 (6 bases). V lost 3 bases and J lost 4, with 10 bases in between. In germline, CDR1 is MGHRA, CDR2 YSYEKL. CDR3 size: 14 residues. In DNA form, the CDR3 reads TGCGCCAGCAGCCACCCAGGGGTAGGAAACACCATATATTTT. Residues: CASSHPGVGNTIYF.

V usage is TRBV7-2 and J usage is TRBJ2-7; tentative D call: TRBD2 (6 bases). V lost 6 bases, J lost 3 bases, and 12 bases lay in between. The CDR3 has 13 amino acids. The germline CDR1 and CDR2 sequences are SGHTA and FQGNSA. CDR3 sequence (DNA): TGTGCCAGCAGTCCTAAGGGAGGCTACGAGCAGTACTTC. It translates to CASSPKGGYEQYF.

The rearrangement uses TRBV19 and TRBJ2-3; D might be TRBD2 (6 bases). V lost 1 base, J lost 7 bases, and 12 bases lay in between. This CDR3 region has 14 residues. CDR1 and CDR2 (germline): LNHDA, SQIVND (reference sequence). The CDR3: CASSIGLGVHTQYF. The CDR3 nucleotides read TGTGCCAGTAGTATAGGACTAGGAGTGCATACGCAGTATTTT. The entire variable domain, with the rest obtained from reference TRBV19 and TRBJ2-3, is as follows: DGGITQSPKYLFRKEGQNVTLSCEQNLNHDAMYWYRQDPGQGLRLIYYSQIVNDFQKGDIAEGYSVSREKKESFPLTVTSAQKNPTAFYLCASSIGLGVHTQYFGPGTRLTVL.

This rearrangement joins TRBV27 to TRBJ2-7, with a possible D match to TRBD2 (6 bases). The CDR3 totals 13 residues. V was pared by 3 bases and J by 3 bases, with 9 bases between. Germline assignment: CDR1 MNHEY and CDR2 SMNVEV (reference sequence). The CDR3 nucleotides are TGTGCCAGCAGTTTGTCGGGGGACTACGAGCAGTACTTC. It specifies CASSLSGDYEQYF.

This chain joins TRBV5-4 and TRBJ1-6; 9 bases map to TRBD1. CDR1 SGHNT and CDR2 YYREEE come from the germline V gene (reference sequence). Losses at the gene ends were 2 bases for V and 10 bases for J; bases not matched to a gene: 13. The CDR3 loop spans 17 amino acids. This chain's CDR3 is CASSLSSQGASRSPLHF. The CDR3 nucleotides are TGTGCCAGCAGCTTAAGCTCACAGGGGGCTTCTCGCTCACCCCTCCACTTT.

This sequence joins TRBV1 and TRBJ2-4; the table's D call, TRBD2, has no DNA check behind it. TRBV1 is a pseudogene segment. The CDR3 has 17 amino acids. DNA of the CDR3: TGCACCAGCAGCCAAGTACTAGCGGGGGGGATAAAAAACATTCAGTACTTC. It specifies CTSSQVLAGGIKNIQYF.

This chain joins TRBV6-5 and TRBJ1-5, with D possibly TRBD1 on 6 matching bases. Trimming left V 10 bases short and J 3 bases short, with 19 bases between. Looked up from germline, CDR1 is MNHEY and CDR2 is SVGAGI. The CDR3 length is 15 residues. The CDR3 DNA reads as TGTGCCACCATAGGAACTGGACAGTACAATCAGCCCCAGCATTTT. Translation: CATIGTGQYNQPQHF.

The CDR3 DNA follows: TGTGCCAGCAGCTTAAAGGGGTCTGGAAACACCATATATTTT. Its protein is CASSLKGSGNTIYF. This rearrangement joins TRBV7-9 to TRBJ1-3, with D possibly being TRBD1 (5 bases). There are 14 residues in the CDR3. CDR1 and CDR2 (germline): SEHNR, FQNEAQ (reference sequence). V lost 2 bases to trimming and J lost 1 base, with 6 bases between them. The variable domain in full, with the rest retrieved from reference TRBV7-9 and TRBJ1-3, is DTGVSQNPRHKITKRGQNVTFRCDPISEHNRLYWYRQTLGQGPEFLTYFQNEAQLEKSRLLSDRFSAERPKGSFSTLEIQRTEQGDSAMYLCASSLKGSGNTIYFGEGSWLTVV.

J is TRBJ2-7 and V is TRBV5-1; D possibly corresponds to TRBD1 (5 bases). The CDR3 covers 13 residues. Germline V CDR1 and CDR2: SGHRS, YFSETQ. V lost 4 bases and J 3 bases, leaving 11 bases between the germline ends. The CDR3 DNA reads TGCGCCAGCAGCGTGGGGCCCGTCTACGAGCAGTACTTC. Translating gives CASSVGPVYEQYF.

The gene calls are TRBV27 and TRBJ2-6; no clear D. CDR1 is MNHEY and CDR2 is SMNVEV in the germline V gene (reference sequence). With 4 bases removed from V and 0 bases from J, the gap between germline ends came to 13 bases. The CDR3 loop spans 17 amino acids. CDR3 sequence reads: CASSSPRSPSGANVLTF. For the CDR3, the DNA is TGTGCCAGCAGTTCACCTCGGTCCCCCTCTGGGGCCAACGTCCTGACTTTC.

The V call is TRBV27, the J call TRBJ1-2, with TRBD1 matching 10 bases. This CDR3 is 13 amino acids long. The V segment lost 4 bases and the J segment 6 bases; nucleotides outside the gene matches: 2. Germline V lookup: CDR1 MNHEY, CDR2 SMNVEV (reference sequence). CDR3 sequence: CASSWGTGDGYTF. Written as DNA, the CDR3 is TGTGCCAGCAGTTGGGGGACAGGGGATGGCTACACCTTC.

The gene calls are TRBV5-1 and TRBJ1-2; D may be TRBD1 (5 bases). From germline, CDR1 is SGHRS and CDR2 YFSETQ. The CDR3 is 14 residues long. V was cut by 5 bases and J by 4 bases, with 15 bases left in between. The DNA of the CDR3 is TGCGCCAGCAGGCGGGACCCAACGGTCTATGGCTACACCTTC. Translated: CASRRDPTVYGYTF.

V and J are TRBV5-1 and TRBJ2-5; 10 bases map to TRBD2. V was clipped by 2 bases and J by 7 bases; unmatched bases: 11. Per germline, CDR1 SGHRS and CDR2 YFSETQ. This CDR3 contains 16 residues. This CDR3 reads CASSLDSGGPRGTQYF. The CDR3 bases are TGCGCCAGCAGCTTAGATAGCGGGGGGCCAAGGGGGACCCAGTACTTC.

This clone appeared a single time. The CDR3 region is CASSLGLAGGLNEQYF. The CDR3 nucleotides read TGTGCCAGCAGCTTAGGCCTAGCGGGAGGGTTGAACGAGCAGTACTTC. The gene calls are TRBV7-2 and TRBJ2-7; 12 positions agree with TRBD2. This CDR3 has 16 amino acids. Germline V gives CDR1 SGHTA, CDR2 FQGNSA. J gave up 5 bases and V 1 base, and 6 bases lay outside the gene matches.

The chain links TRBV18 to TRBJ2-7, with TRBD2 matching over 9 bases. CDR1 KGHSH and CDR2 LQKENI come from the germline V gene. V trimming: 5 bases; J trimming: 5 bases; junction bases outside the gene matches: 10. CDR3 length equals 15 residues. CDR3 loop: CASSETAGGPHEQYF. The CDR3 DNA sequence: TGTGCCAGCTCAGAGACGGCGGGAGGGCCCCACGAGCAGTACTTC.

The chain couples TRBV6-4 to TRBJ1-4, with TRBD1 identical over 8 bases. The V gene end was trimmed by 6 bases and the J gene end by 0 bases; junction bases not matched to a gene: 9. Germline V CDR1 and CDR2: MRHNA, SNTAGT. This CDR3 contains 17 residues. CDR3 residues: CASRLTGVGATNEKLFF. The CDR3 DNA reads TGTGCCAGCAGATTGACAGGGGTGGGTGCAACTAATGAAAAACTGTTTTTT.

This clone turned up a few times. The J gene is TRBJ1-3, the V gene TRBV4-2; no clear D gene. The V end was cut by 1 base, the J end by 0 bases, with 10 bases between. The CDR3 is made up of 16 amino acids. Germline CDR1 reads LGHNA; CDR2 reads YNFKEQ. CDR3 amino acids: CASSQGYHFSGNTIYF. CDR3 sequence (DNA): TGTGCCAGCAGCCAAGGTTATCACTTCTCTGGAAACACCATATATTTT.

CDR3: CASSQVAGGVYTF. In nucleotides, the CDR3 is TGTGCCAGCAGCCAAGTGGCAGGGGGCGTTTACACCTTC. This rearrangement joins TRBV4-2 to TRBJ1-2, with TRBD1 matching over 8 bases. CDR1 is LGHNA, CDR2 YNFKEQ, per germline. The J segment lost 11 bases and the V segment lost 1 base, leaving 6 bases of the junction unmatched. CDR3 length equals 13 residues.

The chain recombines TRBV5-8 with TRBJ2-5; 8 nucleotides line up with TRBD2. The J segment lost 1 base and the V segment lost 4 bases, leaving 12 bases of the junction unmatched. Germline-derived CDR1 and CDR2 are SGHTS and YDEGEE. The CDR3 covers 17 residues. The CDR3 sequence: CASSIRALRGGQETQYF. As DNA, the CDR3 is TGTGCCAGCAGCATCCGAGCTCTTCGGGGGGGCCAAGAGACCCAGTACTTC.

The chain carries TRBV19 and TRBJ1-5; 8 bases match TRBD1. From germline, CDR1 is LNHDA and CDR2 SQIVND (reference sequence). The CDR3 covers 14 residues. V dropped 5 bases and J dropped 6; count of bases not matched to a gene: 6. DNA of the CDR3: TGTGCCAGTAGTTTAACAGGGGGGGGTCAGCCCCAGCATTTT. Translated, it gives CASSLTGGGQPQHF.